The present entry profiles one T cell receptor (beta chain) with its context. As yet, its antigen is unknown. This entry comes from a study of OX40 agonist ivuxolimab in advanced cancers. Study-wide background: Partial responses were observed in three patients, of whom one had hepatocellular carcinoma and two had cutaneous melanoma. Whole-study results and caveats: Clones of CD4+ and CD8+ blood T cells grew by week 6 at doses of 0.1 to 3.0 mg/kg. Partial responders dosed at 0.1-3.0 mg/kg displayed clonal expansion ranking among the lowest.

The V and J ends lost 6 bases and 3 bases, in that order; junction bases with no gene match: 8. CDR3 length: 16 amino acids. Germline loops: CDR1 MNHEY, CDR2 SMNVEV (reference sequence). Method: immunoSEQ multiplex PCR; TCRdb's copy keeps in-frame clones and lacks some. Here the sample spans about 26,000 clones, under 90% being singletons. Patients were ineligible given autoimmune disease history or systemic immunosuppression. The TCR sequence derives from an adult with an advanced solid tumor such as melanoma, head and neck, liver or kidney cancer. Sample: CD4+ or CD8+ T cells sorted from blood, taken in a trial of the OX40 agonist ivuxolimab. The V gene is TRBV27, the J gene TRBJ1-1; TRBD1 matches at 12 bases. CDR3 nucleotides: TGTGCCAGCAGCCCTGGGACAGGGGGCTTTGACACTGAAGCTTTCTTT. Amino acid sequence: CASSPGTGGFDTEAFF.